This T cell receptor (beta chain) was found in a study of cytomegalovirus exposure and HLA in healthy donors. Study-wide findings and caveats: As a later analysis revealed, most CMV-associated TCR beta chains appeared HLA-restricted. Sequences of the TCR beta chain were said to predict the HLA-A and HLA-B alleles of most subjects accurately. Several V segments, TRBV6-2 and TRBV6-3 among them, could not be told apart and were dropped. While the bulk of TCR sequences proved rare, some public TCRs turned up in many donors.

V was clipped by 5 bases and J by 0 bases, with 15 bases between them. The CDR3 loop spans 16 amino acids. Germline loops: CDR1 SGHRS, CDR2 YFSETQ. Use of 60 Vbeta and 13 Jbeta primers characterized the PCR. Clones were sequenced by immunoSEQ multiplex PCR, and TCRdb holds only the in-frame ones, with some missing. Of 55,000 to 75,000 clones in the sample, 70% to 85% were seen once. Concerning this clone: Its matching antigen is unknown.

The sequencing input was PBMCs. The source of this sequence is a girl between 10 and 17 years old in good health and CMV-seropositive. This rearrangement joins TRBV5-1 to TRBJ2-1, with a weak D call TRBD2 (5 bases). CDR3 region: CASRLITGSSYNEQFF. Here the CDR3 DNA reads TGCGCCAGCAGGTTAATAACTGGGAGCTCCTACAATGAGCAGTTCTTC.